This T cell receptor (beta chain) was sequenced in a study of response to subunit inactivated influenza vaccine. Notes on the study in general: The study's authors posited that every seasonal influenza vaccination enlists few new T cells.

The V gene's germline CDR1 is MNHEY and CDR2 SVGEGT. Trimming removed 4 bases from V and 0 bases from J, with 9 bases in between. The CDR3 totals 15 residues. Each CDR3 protein gets one entry after TCRdb re-called the RT-PCR reads with MiXCR. The profile shows fewer than 750,000 distinct CDR3 sequences, around 13% of them singletons. With respect to this clonotype: As yet, its antigen is unknown.

The V and J genes are TRBV6-2 or TRBV6-3 and TRBJ2-2; no reliable D call. Sequenced here: PBMCs from blood, sampled approximately 13 days after vaccination. This TCR derives from a man aged 45 to 65 who received an inactivated influenza vaccine. CDR3 in DNA: TGTGCCAGCAGTTTCCGGCTCGCGAACACCGGGGAGCTGTTTTTT. Amino acids: CASSFRLANTGELFF.